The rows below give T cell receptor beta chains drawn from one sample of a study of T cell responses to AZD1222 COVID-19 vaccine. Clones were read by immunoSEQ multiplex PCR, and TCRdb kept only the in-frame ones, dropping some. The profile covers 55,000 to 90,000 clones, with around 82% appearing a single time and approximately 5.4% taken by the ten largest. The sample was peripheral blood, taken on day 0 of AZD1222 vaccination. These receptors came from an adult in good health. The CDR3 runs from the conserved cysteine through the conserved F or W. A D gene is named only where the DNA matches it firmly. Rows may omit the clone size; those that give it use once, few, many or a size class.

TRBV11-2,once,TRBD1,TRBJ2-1,CASSAGQGRGEFF,TGTGCCAGCAGCGCGGGACAGGGCCGAGGGGAGTTCTTC
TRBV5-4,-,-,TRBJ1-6,CASSLGNSPLHF,TGTGCCAGCAGCTTGGGGAATTCACCCCTCCACTTT
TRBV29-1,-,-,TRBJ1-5,CSVFEGGNQPQHF,TGCAGCGTGTTTGAGGGCGGCAATCAGCCCCAGCATTTT
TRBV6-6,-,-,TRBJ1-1,CASSYGGGIDTEAFF,TGTGCCAGCAGTTACGGGGGGGGGATTGACACTGAAGCTTTCTTT
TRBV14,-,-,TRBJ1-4,CASSQDRRQNEKLFF,TGTGCCAGCAGCCAAGATAGGCGACAGAATGAAAAACTGTTTTTT
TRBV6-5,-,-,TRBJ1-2,CASSTAGGYTF,TGTGCCAGCAGTACGGCGGGTGGCTACACCTTC
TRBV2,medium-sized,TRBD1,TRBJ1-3,CAGGMGNTIYF,TGTGCAGGGGGCATGGGAAACACCATATATTTT
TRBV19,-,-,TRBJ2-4,CATTRRNENIQYF,TGTGCCACAACACGGCGGAACGAAAACATTCAGTACTTC
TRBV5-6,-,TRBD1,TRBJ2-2,CASSSGQLANTGELFF,TGTGCCAGCAGCTCGGGACAGTTGGCGAACACCGGGGAGCTGTTTTTT
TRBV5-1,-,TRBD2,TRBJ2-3,CASSLPGGNTDTQYF,TGCGCCAGCAGCTTGCCGGGGGGAAACACAGATACGCAGTATTTT
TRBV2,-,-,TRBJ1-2,CASSEKVSSYGYTF,TGTGCCAGCAGTGAGAAGGTGTCCTCCTATGGCTACACCTTC
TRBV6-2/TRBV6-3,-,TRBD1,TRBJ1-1,CASSYSGDRTSNTEAFF,TGTGCCAGCAGTTATTCGGGGGACAGGACCTCGAACACTGAAGCTTTCTTT
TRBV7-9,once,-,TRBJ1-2,CASSLSTGSTYGYTF,TGTGCCAGCAGCTTATCTACCGGGTCCACCTATGGCTACACCTTC
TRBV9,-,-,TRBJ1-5,CASSVEDSPQPQHF,TGTGCCAGCAGCGTAGAGGACAGTCCCCAGCCCCAGCATTTT
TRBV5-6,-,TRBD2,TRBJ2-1,CASSLRPGTSGDNEQFF,TGTGCCAGCAGCTTGCGCCCCGGGACTAGCGGAGACAATGAGCAGTTCTTC
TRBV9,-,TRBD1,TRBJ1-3,CASSGPGQISSGNTIYF,TGTGCCAGCAGTGGTCCGGGACAGATAAGCTCTGGAAACACCATATATTTT
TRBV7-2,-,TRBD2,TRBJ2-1,CASSLGRSGGMSSYNEQFF,TGTGCCAGCAGCTTAGGGAGAAGCGGGGGTATGAGCTCCTACAATGAGCAGTTCTTC
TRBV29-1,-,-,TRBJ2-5,CSVEDRGAEAGETQYF,TGCAGCGTTGAAGATCGTGGGGCGGAGGCGGGAGAGACCCAGTACTTC
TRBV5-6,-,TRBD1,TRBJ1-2,CASSHRNRGANYGYTF,TGTGCCAGCAGCCATCGGAACAGGGGAGCTAACTATGGCTACACCTTC
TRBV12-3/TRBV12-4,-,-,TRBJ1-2,CASSLELGWGYTF,TGTGCCAGCAGTTTAGAGTTGGGGTGGGGCTACACCTTC
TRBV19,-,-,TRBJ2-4,CASIGVGAKNIQYF,TGTGCCAGTATAGGAGTAGGGGCCAAAAACATTCAGTACTTC
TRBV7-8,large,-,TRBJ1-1,CASSLSGTPKNEAFF,TGTGCCAGCAGCTTAAGCGGGACGCCAAAGAATGAAGCTTTCTTT
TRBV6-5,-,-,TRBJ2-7,CASSLLYEQYF,TGTGCCAGCAGTCTTTTGTACGAGCAGTACTTC
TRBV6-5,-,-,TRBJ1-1,CASRDRLMNTEAFF,TGTGCCAGCAGGGACAGATTAATGAACACTGAAGCTTTCTTT
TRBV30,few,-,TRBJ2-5,CAWSRGDTETQYF,TGTGCCTGGAGTCGCGGGGATACGGAGACCCAGTACTTC
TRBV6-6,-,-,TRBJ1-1,CASGSRDGIEAFF,TGTGCCAGCGGGTCCCGGGACGGCATTGAAGCTTTCTTT
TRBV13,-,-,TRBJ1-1,CASSRDFGTEAFF,TGTGCCAGCAGTCGGGACTTCGGGACTGAAGCTTTCTTT
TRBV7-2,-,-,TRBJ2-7,CASSLTRENEQYF,TGTGCCAGCAGCTTAACCAGGGAAAACGAGCAGTACTTC
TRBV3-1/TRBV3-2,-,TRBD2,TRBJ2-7,CASSQSGTSNEQYF,TGTGCCAGCAGCCAATCCGGGACTAGTAACGAGCAGTACTTC